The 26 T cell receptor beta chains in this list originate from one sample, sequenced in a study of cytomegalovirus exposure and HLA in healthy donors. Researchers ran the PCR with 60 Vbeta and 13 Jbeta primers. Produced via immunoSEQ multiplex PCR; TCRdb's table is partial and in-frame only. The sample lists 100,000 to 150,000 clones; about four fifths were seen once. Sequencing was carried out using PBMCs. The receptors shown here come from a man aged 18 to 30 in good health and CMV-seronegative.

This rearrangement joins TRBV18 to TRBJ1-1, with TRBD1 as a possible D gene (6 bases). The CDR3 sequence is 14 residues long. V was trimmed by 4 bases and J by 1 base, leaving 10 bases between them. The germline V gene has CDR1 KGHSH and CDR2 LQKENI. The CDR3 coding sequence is TGTGCCAGCTCACGGACAGTCGAGAACACTGAAGCTTTCTTT. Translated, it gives CASSRTVENTEAFF.

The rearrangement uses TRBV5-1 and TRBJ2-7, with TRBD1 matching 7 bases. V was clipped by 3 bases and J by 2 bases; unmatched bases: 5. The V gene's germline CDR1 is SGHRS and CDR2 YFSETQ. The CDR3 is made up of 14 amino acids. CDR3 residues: CASSYGTATYEQYF. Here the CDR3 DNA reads TGCGCCAGCAGCTACGGGACAGCAACCTACGAGCAGTACTTC.

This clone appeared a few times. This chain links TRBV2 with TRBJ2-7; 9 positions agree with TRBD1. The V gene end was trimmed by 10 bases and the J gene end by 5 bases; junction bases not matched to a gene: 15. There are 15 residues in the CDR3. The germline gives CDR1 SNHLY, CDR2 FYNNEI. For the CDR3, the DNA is TGTGCCACCGTAAATCCGGGACAGGGTTCGGACGAGCAGTACTTC. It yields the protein CATVNPGQGSDEQYF. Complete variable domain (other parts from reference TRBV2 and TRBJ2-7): EPEVTQTPSHQVTQMGQEVILRCVPISNHLYFYWYRQILGQKVEFLVSFYNNEISEKSEIFDDQFSVERPDGSNFTLKIRSTKLEDSAMYFCATVNPGQGSDEQYFGPGTRLTVT.

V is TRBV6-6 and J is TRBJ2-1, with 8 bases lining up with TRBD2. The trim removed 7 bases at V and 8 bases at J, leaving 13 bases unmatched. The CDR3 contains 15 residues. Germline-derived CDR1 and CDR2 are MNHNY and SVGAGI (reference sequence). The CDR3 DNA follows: TGTGCCAGCACCCCCGTCGGGGGGGGCCCGGATGAGCAGTTCTTC. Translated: CASTPVGGGPDEQFF.

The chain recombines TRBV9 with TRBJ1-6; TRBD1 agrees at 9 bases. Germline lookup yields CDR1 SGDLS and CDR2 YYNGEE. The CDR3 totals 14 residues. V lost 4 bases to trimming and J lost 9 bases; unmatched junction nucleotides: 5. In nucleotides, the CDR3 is TGTGCCAGCAGCCCGGGACAGGGTATTTCACCCCTCCACTTT. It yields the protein CASSPGQGISPLHF.

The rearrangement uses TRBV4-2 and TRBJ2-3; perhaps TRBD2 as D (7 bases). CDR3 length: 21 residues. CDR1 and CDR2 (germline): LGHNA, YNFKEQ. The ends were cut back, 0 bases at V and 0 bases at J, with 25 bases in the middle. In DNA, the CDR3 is TGTGCCAGCAGCCAAGAAACGGGGGGTCCTTGGGGAGGGGGTAGCACAGATACGCAGTATTTT. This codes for CASSQETGGPWGGGSTDTQYF.

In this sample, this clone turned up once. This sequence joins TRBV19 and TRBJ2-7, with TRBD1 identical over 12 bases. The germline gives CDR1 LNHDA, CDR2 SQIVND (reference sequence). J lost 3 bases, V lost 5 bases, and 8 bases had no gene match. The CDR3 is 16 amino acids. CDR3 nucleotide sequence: TGTGCCAGTAGTGGAGGGACAGGGGGCGAAGACTACGAGCAGTACTTC. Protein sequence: CASSGGTGGEDYEQYF.

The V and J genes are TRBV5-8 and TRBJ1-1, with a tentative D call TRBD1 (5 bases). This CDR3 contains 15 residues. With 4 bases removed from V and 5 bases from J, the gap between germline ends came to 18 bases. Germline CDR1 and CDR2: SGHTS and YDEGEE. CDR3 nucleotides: TGTGCCAGCAGCCCACAGGTACTCCATGGGACTGAAGCTTTCTTT. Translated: CASSPQVLHGTEAFF. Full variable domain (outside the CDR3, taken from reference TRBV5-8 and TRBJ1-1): EAGVTQSPTHLIKTRGQQATLRCSPISGHTSVYWYQQALGLGLQFLLWYDEGEERNRGNFPPRFSGRQFPNYSSELNVNALELEDSALYLCASSPQVLHGTEAFFGQGTRLTVV.

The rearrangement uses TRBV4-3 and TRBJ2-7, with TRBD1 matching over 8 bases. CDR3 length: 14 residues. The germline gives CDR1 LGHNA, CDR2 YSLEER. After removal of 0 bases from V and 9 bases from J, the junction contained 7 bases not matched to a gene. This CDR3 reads CASSQDRAGGWQYF. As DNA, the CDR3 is TGCGCCAGCAGCCAAGATAGGGCAGGGGGCTGGCAGTACTTC.

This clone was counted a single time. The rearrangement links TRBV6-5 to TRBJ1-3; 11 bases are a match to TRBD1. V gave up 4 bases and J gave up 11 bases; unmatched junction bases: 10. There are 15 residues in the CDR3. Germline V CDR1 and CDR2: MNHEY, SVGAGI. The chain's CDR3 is CASSSPGQGEGPIYF. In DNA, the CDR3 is TGTGCCAGCAGTTCCCCGGGACAGGGGGAAGGTCCCATATATTTT.

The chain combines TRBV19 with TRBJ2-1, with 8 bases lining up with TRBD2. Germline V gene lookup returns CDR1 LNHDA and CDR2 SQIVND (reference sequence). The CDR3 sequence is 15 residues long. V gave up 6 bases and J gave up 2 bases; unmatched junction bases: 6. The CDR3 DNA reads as TGTGCCAGTAGCCTGCCGGGGGGGCCCTACAATGAGCAGTTCTTC. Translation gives CASSLPGGPYNEQFF. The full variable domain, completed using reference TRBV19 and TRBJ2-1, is DGGITQSPKYLFRKEGQNVTLSCEQNLNHDAMYWYRQDPGQGLRLIYYSQIVNDFQKGDIAEGYSVSREKKESFPLTVTSAQKNPTAFYLCASSLPGGPYNEQFFGPGTRLTVL.

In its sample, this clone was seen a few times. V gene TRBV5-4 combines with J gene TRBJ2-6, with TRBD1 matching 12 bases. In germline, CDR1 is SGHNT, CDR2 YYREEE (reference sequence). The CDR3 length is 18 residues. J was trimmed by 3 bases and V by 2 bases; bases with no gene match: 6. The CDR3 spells CASSFSGQGAGGANVLTF. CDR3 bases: TGTGCCAGCAGCTTCTCGGGACAGGGGGCTGGTGGGGCCAACGTCCTGACTTTC.

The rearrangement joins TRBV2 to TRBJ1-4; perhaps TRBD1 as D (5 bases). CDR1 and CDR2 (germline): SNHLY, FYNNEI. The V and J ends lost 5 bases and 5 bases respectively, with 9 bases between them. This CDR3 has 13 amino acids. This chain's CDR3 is CASSRQQNEKLFF. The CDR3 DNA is TGTGCCAGCAGTCGACAGCAGAATGAAAAACTGTTTTTT.

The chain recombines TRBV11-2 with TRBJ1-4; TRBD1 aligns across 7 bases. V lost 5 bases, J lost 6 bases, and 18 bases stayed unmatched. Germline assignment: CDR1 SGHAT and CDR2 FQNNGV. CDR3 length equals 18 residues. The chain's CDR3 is CASSHRGRMKSGDEKLFF. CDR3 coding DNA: TGTGCCAGCAGCCACAGGGGTAGGATGAAATCCGGGGATGAAAAACTGTTTTTT.

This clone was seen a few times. For the CDR3, the DNA is TGTGCCAGCAGCCGGGGGAATGACCAAGAGACCCAGTACTTC. Protein: CASSRGNDQETQYF. The rearrangement links TRBV6-1 to TRBJ2-5, with a possible D match to TRBD2 (6 bases). CDR1 and CDR2 from the germline V gene are MNHNS and SASEGT. The CDR3 extends over 14 amino acids. Trimming shortened V by 6 bases and J by 0 bases, and 11 bases separated the two germline ends.

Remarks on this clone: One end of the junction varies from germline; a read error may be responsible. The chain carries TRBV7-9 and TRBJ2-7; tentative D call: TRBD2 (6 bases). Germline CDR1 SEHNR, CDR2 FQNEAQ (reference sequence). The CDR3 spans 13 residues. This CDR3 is CSSSPSGGYEQYF. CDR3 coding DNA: TGTTCCAGCAGCCCCTCCGGGGGATACGAGCAGTACTTC.

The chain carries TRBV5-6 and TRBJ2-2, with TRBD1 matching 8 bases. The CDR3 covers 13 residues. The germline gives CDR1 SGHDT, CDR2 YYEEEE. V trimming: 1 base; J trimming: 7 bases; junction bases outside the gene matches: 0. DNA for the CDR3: TGTGCCAGCAGCTTGACAGGGGGCGGGGAGCTGTTTTTT. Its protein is CASSLTGGGELFF.

CDR3: CSVGGFQETQYF. The CDR3 coding sequence is TGCAGCGTCGGAGGGTTCCAAGAGACCCAGTACTTC. This chain links TRBV29-1 with TRBJ2-5, with D perhaps matching TRBD2 (6 bases). This CDR3 has 12 residues. CDR1 is SQVTM, CDR2 ANQGSEA, per germline. The V gene lost 6 bases and the J gene lost 1 base, with 9 bases spanning the gap.

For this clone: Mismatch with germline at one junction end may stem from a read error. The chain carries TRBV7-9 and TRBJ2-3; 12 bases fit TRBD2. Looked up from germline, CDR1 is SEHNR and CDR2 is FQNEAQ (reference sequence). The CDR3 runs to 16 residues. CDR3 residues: CSSSSWTSGITDTQYF. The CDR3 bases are TGTTCCAGCAGCTCATGGACTAGCGGGATCACAGATACGCAGTATTTT.

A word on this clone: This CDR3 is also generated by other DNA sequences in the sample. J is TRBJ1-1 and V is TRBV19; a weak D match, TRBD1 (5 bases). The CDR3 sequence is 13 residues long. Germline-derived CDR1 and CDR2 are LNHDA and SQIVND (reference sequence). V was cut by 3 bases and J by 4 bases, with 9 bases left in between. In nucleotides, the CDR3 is TGTGCCAGTAGTATTGACAGTCCCACTGAAGCTTTCTTT. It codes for CASSIDSPTEAFF.

The CDR3 loop reads CASSERGGASEAFF. CDR3 coding DNA: TGCGCCAGCAGTGAGAGGGGGGGCGCGAGCGAAGCTTTCTTT. This rearrangement joins TRBV10-2 to TRBJ1-1; weak D call: TRBD1 (6 bases). The V end lost 2 bases, the J end lost 8 bases, and 15 bases lay between the germline ends. Germline-derived CDR1 and CDR2 are WSHSY and SAAADI. The CDR3 runs 14 residues.

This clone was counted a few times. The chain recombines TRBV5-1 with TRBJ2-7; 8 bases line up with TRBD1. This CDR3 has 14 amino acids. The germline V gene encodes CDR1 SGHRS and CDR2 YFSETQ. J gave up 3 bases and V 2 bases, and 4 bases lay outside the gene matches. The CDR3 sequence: CASSLGTGVYEQYF. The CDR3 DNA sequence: TGCGCCAGCAGCTTAGGGACAGGTGTCTACGAGCAGTACTTC.

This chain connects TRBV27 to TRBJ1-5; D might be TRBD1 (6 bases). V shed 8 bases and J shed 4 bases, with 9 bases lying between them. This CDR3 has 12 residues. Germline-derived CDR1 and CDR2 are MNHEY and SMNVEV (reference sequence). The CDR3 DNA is TGTGCCAGCGCAACAGGGAATCAGCCCCAGCATTTT. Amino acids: CASATGNQPQHF.

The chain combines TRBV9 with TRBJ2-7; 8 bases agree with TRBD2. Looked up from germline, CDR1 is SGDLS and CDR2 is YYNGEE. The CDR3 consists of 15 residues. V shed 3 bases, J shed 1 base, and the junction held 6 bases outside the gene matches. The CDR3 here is CASSAGAGESYEQYF. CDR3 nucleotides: TGTGCCAGCAGCGCAGGAGCGGGGGAGTCCTACGAGCAGTACTTC.

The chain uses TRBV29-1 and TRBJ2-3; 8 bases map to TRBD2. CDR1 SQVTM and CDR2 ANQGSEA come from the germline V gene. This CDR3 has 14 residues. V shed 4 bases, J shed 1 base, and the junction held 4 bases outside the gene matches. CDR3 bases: TGCAGCGTTGCCTGGCGGGGGGGCACAGATACGCAGTATTTT. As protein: CSVAWRGGTDTQYF.

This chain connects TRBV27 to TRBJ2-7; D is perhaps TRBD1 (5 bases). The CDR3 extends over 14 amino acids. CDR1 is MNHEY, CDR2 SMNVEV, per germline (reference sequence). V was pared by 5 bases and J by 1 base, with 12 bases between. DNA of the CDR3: TGTGCCAGCAGTCCGGTTAAGGGGTCCTACGAGCAGTACTTC. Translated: CASSPVKGSYEQYF.